This T cell receptor beta chain was sequenced during a study of CD8 T cells in Susac syndrome. The CDR3 loop spans 14 amino acids. Trimming removed 3 bases from V and 1 base from J, with 12 bases in between. CDR1 and CDR2 (germline): GTSNPN, SVGIG (reference sequence). The RNA, about 0.5 to 1 ug, was put through reverse transcription using random hexamers. TCRdb reprocessed the immunoSEQ multiplex PCR reads via MiXCR and lists one record per CDR3 protein. The sample has approximately 70,000 distinct CDR3 sequences; about 95% are singletons. The chain combines TRBV30 with TRBJ1-1, with a possible D match to TRBD1 (6 bases). The receptor was isolated from a human donor in good health. The sample was CD8+ T cells from PBMCs. The CDR3 nucleotides read TGTGCCTGGAGCGACAGGTCATCGAACACTGAAGCTTTCTTT. Its protein product is CAWSDRSSNTEAFF.